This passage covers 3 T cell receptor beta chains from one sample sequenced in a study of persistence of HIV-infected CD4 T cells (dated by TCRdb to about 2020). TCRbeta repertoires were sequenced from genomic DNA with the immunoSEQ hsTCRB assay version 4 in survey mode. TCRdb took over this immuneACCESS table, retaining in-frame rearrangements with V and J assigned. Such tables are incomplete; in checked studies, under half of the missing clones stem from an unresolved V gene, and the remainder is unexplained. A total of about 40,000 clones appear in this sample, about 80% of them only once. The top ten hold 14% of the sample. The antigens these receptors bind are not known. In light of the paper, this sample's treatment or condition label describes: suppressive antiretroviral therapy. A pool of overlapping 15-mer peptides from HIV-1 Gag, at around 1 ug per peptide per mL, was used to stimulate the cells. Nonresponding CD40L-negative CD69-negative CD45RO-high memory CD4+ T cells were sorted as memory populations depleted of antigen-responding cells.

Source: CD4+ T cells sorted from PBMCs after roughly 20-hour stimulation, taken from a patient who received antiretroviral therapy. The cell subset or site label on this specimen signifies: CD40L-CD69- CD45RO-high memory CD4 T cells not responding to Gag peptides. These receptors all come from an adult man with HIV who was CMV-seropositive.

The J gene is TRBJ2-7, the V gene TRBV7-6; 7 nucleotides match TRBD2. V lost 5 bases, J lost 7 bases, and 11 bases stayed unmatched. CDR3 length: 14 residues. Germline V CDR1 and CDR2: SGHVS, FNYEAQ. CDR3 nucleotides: TGTGCCAGCAGCCCTACGGGACTACCCTCTGAGCAGTACTTC. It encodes CASSPTGLPSEQYF.

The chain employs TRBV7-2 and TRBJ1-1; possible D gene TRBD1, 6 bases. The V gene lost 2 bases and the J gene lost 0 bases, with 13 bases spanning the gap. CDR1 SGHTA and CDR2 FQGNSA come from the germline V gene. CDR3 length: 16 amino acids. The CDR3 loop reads CASSLQSSGVNTEAFF. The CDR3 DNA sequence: TGTGCCAGCAGCTTACAGTCATCAGGGGTGAACACTGAAGCTTTCTTT.

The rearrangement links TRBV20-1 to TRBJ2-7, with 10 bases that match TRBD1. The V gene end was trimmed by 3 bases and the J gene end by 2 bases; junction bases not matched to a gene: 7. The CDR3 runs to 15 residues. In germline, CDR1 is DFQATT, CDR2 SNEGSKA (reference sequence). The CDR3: CSASPGQGGTYEQYF. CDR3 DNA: TGCAGTGCTAGTCCCGGACAGGGGGGGACCTACGAGCAGTACTTC.